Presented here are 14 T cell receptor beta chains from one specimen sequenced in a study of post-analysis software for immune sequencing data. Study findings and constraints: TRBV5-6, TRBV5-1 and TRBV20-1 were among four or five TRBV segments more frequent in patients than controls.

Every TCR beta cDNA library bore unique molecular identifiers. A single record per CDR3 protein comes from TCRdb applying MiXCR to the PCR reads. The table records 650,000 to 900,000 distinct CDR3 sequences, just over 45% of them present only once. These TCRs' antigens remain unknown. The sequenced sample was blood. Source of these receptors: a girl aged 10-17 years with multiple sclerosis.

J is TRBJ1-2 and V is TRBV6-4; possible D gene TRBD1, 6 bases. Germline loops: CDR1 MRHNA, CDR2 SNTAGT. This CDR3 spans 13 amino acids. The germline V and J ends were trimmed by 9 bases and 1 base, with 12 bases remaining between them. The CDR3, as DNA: TGTGCCAGACAAATGGACAGTAACTATGGCTACACCTTC. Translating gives CARQMDSNYGYTF.

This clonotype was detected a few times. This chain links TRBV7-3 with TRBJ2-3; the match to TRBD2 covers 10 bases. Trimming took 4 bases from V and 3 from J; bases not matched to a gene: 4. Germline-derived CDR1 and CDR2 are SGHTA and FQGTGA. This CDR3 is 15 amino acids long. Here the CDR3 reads CASSSGLADTDTQYF. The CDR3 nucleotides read TGTGCCAGCAGCTCCGGACTAGCGGATACAGATACGCAGTATTTT. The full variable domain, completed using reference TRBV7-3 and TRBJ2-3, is GAGVSQTPSNKVTEKGKYVELRCDPISGHTALYWYRQSLGQGPEFLIYFQGTGAADDSGLPNDRFFAVRPEGSVSTLKIQRTERGDSAVYLCASSSGLADTDTQYFGPGTRLTVL.

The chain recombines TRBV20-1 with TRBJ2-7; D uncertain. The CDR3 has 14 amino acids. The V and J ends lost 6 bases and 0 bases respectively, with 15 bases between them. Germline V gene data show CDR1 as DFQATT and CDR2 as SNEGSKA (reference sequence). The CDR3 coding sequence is TGCAGTGCCCTCATCCAGCCTAGCTCCTACGAGCAGTACTTC. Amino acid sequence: CSALIQPSSYEQYF.

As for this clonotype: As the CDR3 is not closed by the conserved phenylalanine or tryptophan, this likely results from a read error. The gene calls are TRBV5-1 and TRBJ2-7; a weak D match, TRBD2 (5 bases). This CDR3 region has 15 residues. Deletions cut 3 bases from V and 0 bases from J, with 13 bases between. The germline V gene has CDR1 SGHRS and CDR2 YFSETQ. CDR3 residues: CASSSGLSLSYEQYL. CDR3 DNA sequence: TGCGCCAGCAGCTCCGGACTTTCCCTCTCCTACGAGCAGTACTTA.

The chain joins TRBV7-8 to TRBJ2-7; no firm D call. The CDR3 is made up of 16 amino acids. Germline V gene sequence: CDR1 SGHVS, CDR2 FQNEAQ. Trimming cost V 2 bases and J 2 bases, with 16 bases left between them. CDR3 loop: CASSLMASPSAYEQYF. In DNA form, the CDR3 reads TGTGCCAGCAGCTTAATGGCGTCCCCGAGTGCCTACGAGCAGTACTTC.

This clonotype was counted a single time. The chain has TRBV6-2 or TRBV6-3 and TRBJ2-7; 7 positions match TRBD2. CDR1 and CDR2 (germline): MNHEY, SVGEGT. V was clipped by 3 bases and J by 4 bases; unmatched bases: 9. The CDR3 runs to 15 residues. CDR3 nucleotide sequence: TGTGCCAGCAGTTATTCCCTAGCGGCCCGATACGAGCAGTACTTC. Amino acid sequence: CASSYSLAARYEQYF.

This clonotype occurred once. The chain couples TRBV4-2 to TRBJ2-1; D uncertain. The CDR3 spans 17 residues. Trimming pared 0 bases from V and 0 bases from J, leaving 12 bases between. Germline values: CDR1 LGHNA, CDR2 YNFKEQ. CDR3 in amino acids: CASSQDSPPGSYNEQFF. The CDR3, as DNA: TGTGCCAGCAGCCAAGATTCCCCTCCCGGCTCCTACAATGAGCAGTTCTTC.

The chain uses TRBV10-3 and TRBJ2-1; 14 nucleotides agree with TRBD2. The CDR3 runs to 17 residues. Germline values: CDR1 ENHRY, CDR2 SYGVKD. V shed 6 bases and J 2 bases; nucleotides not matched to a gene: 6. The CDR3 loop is CAIRTGLAGEPYNEQFF. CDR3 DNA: TGTGCCATCAGGACGGGACTAGCGGGAGAACCCTACAATGAGCAGTTCTTC.

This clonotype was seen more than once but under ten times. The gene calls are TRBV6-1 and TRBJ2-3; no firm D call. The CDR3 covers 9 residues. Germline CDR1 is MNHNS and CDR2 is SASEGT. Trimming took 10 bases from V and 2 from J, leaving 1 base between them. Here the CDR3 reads CATTDTQYF. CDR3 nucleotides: TGTGCCACCACAGATACGCAGTATTTT.

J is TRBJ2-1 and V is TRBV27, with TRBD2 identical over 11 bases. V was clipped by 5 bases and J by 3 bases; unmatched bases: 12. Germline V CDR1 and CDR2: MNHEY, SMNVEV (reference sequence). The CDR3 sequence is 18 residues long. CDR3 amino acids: CASSPGTSGLWGYNEQFF. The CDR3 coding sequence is TGTGCCAGCAGTCCCGGGACTAGCGGCCTTTGGGGCTACAATGAGCAGTTCTTC.

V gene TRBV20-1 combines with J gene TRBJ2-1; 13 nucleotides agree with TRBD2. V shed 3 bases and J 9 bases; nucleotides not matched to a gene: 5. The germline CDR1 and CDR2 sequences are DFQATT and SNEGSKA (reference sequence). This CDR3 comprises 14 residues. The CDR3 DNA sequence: TGCAGTGCTAGCGGGACTAGCGGGATCAGTGAGCAGTTCTTC. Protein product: CSASGTSGISEQFF.

The CDR3 DNA reads TGTGCCAGCAGGGGCGGCAACTCCTACGAGCAGTACTTC. Its translation is CASRGGNSYEQYF. The chain links TRBV25-1 to TRBJ2-7; D remains unclear. V dropped 6 bases and J dropped 0 bases, with 9 bases sitting between them. The CDR3 is 13 amino acids. CDR1 is MGHDK, CDR2 SYGVNS, per germline.

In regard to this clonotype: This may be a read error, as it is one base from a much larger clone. CDR3 coding DNA: TGTGCCAGCAGTCGGACAGGGCAAGCCAAAAACATTCAGTACTTC. This sequence encodes CASSRTGQAKNIQYF. The rearrangement links TRBV12-3 or TRBV12-4 to TRBJ2-4; 8 nucleotides match TRBD1. With V trimmed by 5 bases and J by 0 bases, 3 bases remained unmatched. The CDR3 has 15 amino acids.

CDR3 in amino acids: CASSGVSGTAYEQYF. The CDR3 DNA reads as TGTGCCAGCAGTGGAGTTTCCGGGACAGCCTACGAGCAGTACTTC. The chain couples TRBV25-1 to TRBJ2-4; 7 bases are shared with TRBD1. The tail of the sequence fits TRBJ2-7 better, so the J call may be wrong. The CDR3 has 15 amino acids. Germline V gene lookup returns CDR1 MGHDK and CDR2 SYGVNS.